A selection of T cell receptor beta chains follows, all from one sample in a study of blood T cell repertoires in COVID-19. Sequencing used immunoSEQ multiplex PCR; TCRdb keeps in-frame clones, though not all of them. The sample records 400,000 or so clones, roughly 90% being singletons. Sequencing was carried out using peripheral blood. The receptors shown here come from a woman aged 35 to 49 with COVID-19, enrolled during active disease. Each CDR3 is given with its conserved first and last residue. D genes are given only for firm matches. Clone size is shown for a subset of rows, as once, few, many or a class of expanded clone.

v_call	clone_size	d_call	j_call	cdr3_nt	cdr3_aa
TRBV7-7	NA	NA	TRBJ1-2	TGTGCTAGCAGTGTGGGGGGGGACGGCGGCTACACCTTC	CASSVGGDGGYTF
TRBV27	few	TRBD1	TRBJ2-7	TGTGCCAGCAGCCCTCGGACAGGGGGCCCCTACGAGCAGTACTTC	CASSPRTGGPYEQYF
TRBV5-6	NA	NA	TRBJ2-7	TGTGCCAGCAGCTTACCAGAATCCTACGAGCAGTACTTC	CASSLPESYEQYF
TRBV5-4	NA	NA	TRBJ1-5	TGTGCCAGCAGCGCGGGAATTACCAATCAGCCCCAGCATTTT	CASSAGITNQPQHF
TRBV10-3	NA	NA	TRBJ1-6	TGTGCCATGTCAGGCGATAATTCACCCCTCCACTTT	CAMSGDNSPLHF
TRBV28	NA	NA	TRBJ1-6	TGTGCCAGCACCGGGGGGCGGGAGTCACCCCTCCACTTT	CASTGGRESPLHF
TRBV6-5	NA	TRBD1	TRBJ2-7	TGTGCCAGCAGCTCCGGACAGGGCAGGCCGTACTTC	CASSSGQGRPYF
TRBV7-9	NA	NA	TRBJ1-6	TGTGCCAGCAGCAGGACAGAGAATTCACCCCTCCACTTT	CASSRTENSPLHF
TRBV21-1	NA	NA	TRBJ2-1	TGTGCCAGCACCCCCGAAAGCCGGGACAGGGGCACCAATGAGCAGTTCTTC	CASTPESRDRGTNEQFF
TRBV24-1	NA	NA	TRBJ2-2	TGTGCCACCAGTGATAACGGACAGCCTGGGAACACCGGGGAGCTGTTTTTT	CATSDNGQPGNTGELFF
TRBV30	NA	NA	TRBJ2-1	TGTGCCTGGAGTGTACTTTCTGAGCAGTTCTTC	CAWSVLSEQFF
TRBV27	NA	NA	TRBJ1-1	TGTGCCAGCAGTTTATCGATGGCGAACACTGAAGCTTTCTTT	CASSLSMANTEAFF
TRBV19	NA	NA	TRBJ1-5	TGTGCCAGTAGCCCCGGCCGACAGACGACGAGTCAGCCCCAGCATTTT	CASSPGRQTTSQPQHF
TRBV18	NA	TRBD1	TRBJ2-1	TGTGCCAGCTCACCATCGGGAGCGACAGGGGATGAGCAGTTCTTC	CASSPSGATGDEQFF
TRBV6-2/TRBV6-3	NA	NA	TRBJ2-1	TGTGCCAGCAGTAGGAGAAAACCCCAGCAGTTCTTC	CASSRRKPQQFF
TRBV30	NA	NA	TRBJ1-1	TGTGCCTGGAGAAGAAATCTGGGAGCGGCGAACACTGAAGCTTTCTTT	CAWRRNLGAANTEAFF
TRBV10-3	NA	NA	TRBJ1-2	TGTGCCGCCCAGGGGTGGGGTGGCTACACCTTC	CAAQGWGGYTF
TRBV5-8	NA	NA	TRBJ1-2	TGTGCCAGCACGCCGGGGGGGCACTATGGCTACACCTTC	CASTPGGHYGYTF
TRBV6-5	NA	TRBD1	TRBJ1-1	TGTGCCAGCAGGGAGACAGGGAAGAACACTGAAGCTTTCTTT	CASRETGKNTEAFF
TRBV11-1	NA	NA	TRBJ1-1	TGTGCCAGCAGCTCTCCGACTCGGGGGAACACTGAAGCTTTCTTT	CASSSPTRGNTEAFF
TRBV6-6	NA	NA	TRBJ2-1	TGTGCCACCACAGGGACAAACTACAATGAGCAGTTCTTC	CATTGTNYNEQFF
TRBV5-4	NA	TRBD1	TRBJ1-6	TGTGCCAGCAGCTCGACAGGGCGGGCGTTTAACGCGAATTCACCCCTCCACTTT	CASSSTGRAFNANSPLHF
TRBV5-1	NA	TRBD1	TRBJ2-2	TGCGCCAGCAGCAACAACCCCGGGACAGCGAACACCGGGGAGCTGTTTTTT	CASSNNPGTANTGELFF
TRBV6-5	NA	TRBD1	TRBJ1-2	TGTGCCAGCAGCTGGACAGGGGGGGACTATGGCTACACCTTC	CASSWTGGDYGYTF
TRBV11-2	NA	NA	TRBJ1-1	TGTGCCAGCAGCTTAGAGGACAGACGAGCTCTCACTGAAGCTTTCTTT	CASSLEDRRALTEAFF
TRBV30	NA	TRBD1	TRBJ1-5	TGTGCCTGGAGTCCAATAGGACAGGAAAGCAATCAGCCCCAGCATTTT	CAWSPIGQESNQPQHF
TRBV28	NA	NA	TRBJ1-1	TGTGCCAGCCTGACCACTGACAGCACTGAAGCTTTCTTT	CASLTTDSTEAFF
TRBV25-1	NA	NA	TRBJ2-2	TGTGCCAGCAGTCCTAATACAGGATCGAACACCGGGGAGCTGTTTTTT	CASSPNTGSNTGELFF
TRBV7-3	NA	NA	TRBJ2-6	TGTGCCAGCAGCTCTCCGCTAGGAATCTCTGGGGCCAACGTCCTGACTTTC	CASSSPLGISGANVLTF
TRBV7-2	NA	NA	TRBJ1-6	TGTGCCAGCAGCCACGACAGGAGCCATAATTCACCCCTCCACTTT	CASSHDRSHNSPLHF
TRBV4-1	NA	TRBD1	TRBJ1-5	TGCGCCAGCAGCCAGGAACAGGGGGATCAGCCCCAGCATTTT	CASSQEQGDQPQHF
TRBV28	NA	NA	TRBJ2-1	TGTGCCAGCAGTCTTAGGGGCAGTACCTCCTACAATGAGCAGTTCTTC	CASSLRGSTSYNEQFF
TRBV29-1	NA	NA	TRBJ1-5	TGCAGCGTTGAAGTTGCAGGGGGCAATCAGCCCCAGCATTTT	CSVEVAGGNQPQHF
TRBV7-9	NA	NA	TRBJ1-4	TGTGCCAGCCAGAGCGGGACTAATGAAAAACTGTTTTTT	CASQSGTNEKLFF
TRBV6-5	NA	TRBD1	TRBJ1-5	TGTGCCAGCAGTTCGAGGGGGCGGGGGGCGTATCAGCCCCAGCATTTT	CASSSRGRGAYQPQHF
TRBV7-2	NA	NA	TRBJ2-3	TGTGCCAGCAGCTTAGGCCCCGCAGGGGTTTTCGGCACAGATACGCAGTATTTT	CASSLGPAGVFGTDTQYF
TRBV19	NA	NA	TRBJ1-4	TGTGCCAGTAGTATTGGCCCGGGGTTCACTAATGAAAAACTGTTTTTT	CASSIGPGFTNEKLFF
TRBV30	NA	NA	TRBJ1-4	TGTGCCTGGAGCCACTCTCTGAATGAAAAACTGTTTTTT	CAWSHSLNEKLFF
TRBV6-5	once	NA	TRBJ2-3	TGTGCCAGCAGTTGGGGGCCTCGGAACACAGATACGCAGTATTTT	CASSWGPRNTDTQYF
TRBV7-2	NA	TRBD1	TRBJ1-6	TGTGCCAGCAGCTCCTTGACAGGGGGTTATTCACCCCTCCACTTT	CASSSLTGGYSPLHF